This entry lists 14 T cell receptor beta chains sequenced from one sample in a study of cytomegalovirus exposure and HLA in healthy donors. Use of 60 Vbeta and 13 Jbeta primers characterized the PCR. The assay was immunoSEQ multiplex PCR, and TCRdb's table has in-frame clones only and misses some. This sample yields around 260,000 clones, of which approximately 80% are seen a single time; around 0.33% belongs to the top ten. The specimen sequenced was PBMCs. These receptors all come from a girl between 2 and 10 years old in good health and CMV-seronegative.

Of note for this clone: At one end the junction does not follow the germline gene, possibly because of a read error. The J gene is TRBJ2-7, the V gene TRBV28, with 10 nucleotides matching TRBD2. This CDR3 has 12 amino acids. CDR1 is MDHEN, CDR2 SYDVKM, per germline. The CDR3 sequence: CGTSGNGHEQYF. Here the CDR3 DNA reads TGCGGTACTAGCGGGAATGGCCACGAGCAGTACTTC.

For this clone: Germline and junction disagree at one end, which may indicate a read error. The chain recombines TRBV2 with TRBJ2-7; 7 bases are shared with TRBD1. CDR3 length: 10 amino acids. Germline CDR1 reads SNHLY; CDR2 reads FYNNEI. The CDR3 region has the DNA TGTGCCAGCAGTCCCAAGGGACAGACTTTC. Protein product: CASSPKGQTF.

This clone occurred once. Distinct nucleotide sequences in the sample also encode this CDR3. The chain has TRBV18 and TRBJ1-5; D unclear. Trimming took off 3 bases at V and 2 bases at J, with 11 bases between the two ends. Germline V gene data show CDR1 as KGHSH and CDR2 as LQKENI. The CDR3 consists of 15 residues. The DNA of the CDR3 is TGTGCCAGCTCACCTCAAGGGAGGGGCAATCAGCCCCAGCATTTT. It translates to CASSPQGRGNQPQHF.

The rearrangement links TRBV28 to TRBJ1-5; no reliable D call. V lost 6 bases to trimming and J lost 1 base, with 13 bases between them. The CDR3 is 15 amino acids. The germline V gene encodes CDR1 MDHEN and CDR2 SYDVKM. The CDR3 region has the DNA TGTGCCAGCAGACGTTTCCGGTACAGCAATCAGCCCCAGCATTTT. It translates to CASRRFRYSNQPQHF.

V is TRBV5-1 and J is TRBJ2-1; 7 bases line up with TRBD2. Trimming at V came to 4 bases and at J to 0 bases, leaving 13 bases not matched to a gene. CDR3 size: 18 residues. The V gene's germline CDR1 is SGHRS and CDR2 YFSETQ. Here the CDR3 DNA reads TGCGCCAGCAGCGCGGTCGGAAGAGCGGGGAGCTCCTACAATGAGCAGTTCTTC. This encodes CASSAVGRAGSSYNEQFF.

The chain carries TRBV7-9 and TRBJ2-5; 7 bases are shared with TRBD2. The J call is in doubt because the DNA end fits TRBJ2-7 better. The CDR3 sequence is 17 residues long. Germline V gene sequence: CDR1 SEHNR, CDR2 FQNEAQ (reference sequence). The CDR3 DNA is TGTGCCAGCAGCTCCCAAGGTCGGCGGGAGCTTGCCTACGAGCAGTACTTC. This sequence encodes CASSSQGRRELAYEQYF.

Remarks on this clone: The germline gene is not matched at one end of the junction; a read error may be the cause. Other DNA sequences in the same sample also yield this CDR3. The V gene is TRBV27, the J gene TRBJ2-1, with 10 bases identical to TRBD1. The CDR3 is made up of 14 amino acids. Germline loops: CDR1 MNHEY, CDR2 SMNVEV (reference sequence). The DNA of the CDR3 is TGTGCTAGCAGTGCTCCCGGGACAGGGGATGAGCAGTTCTTC. Translation: CASSAPGTGDEQFF.

This chain joins TRBV14 and TRBJ1-2; possibly TRBD1 for D (6 bases). Trimming took off 4 bases at V and 4 bases at J, with 10 bases between the two ends. Germline V CDR1 and CDR2: SGHDN, FVKESK. The length of the CDR3 is 13 residues. The CDR3 region is CASSLTQGYGYTF. In nucleotides, the CDR3 is TGTGCCAGCAGCCTCACACAGGGCTATGGCTACACCTTC.

The gene calls are TRBV5-4 and TRBJ2-7, with TRBD2 as a possible D gene (5 bases). CDR3 size: 15 residues. Between the trimmed V and J ends, which lost 0 bases and 2 bases, there was a span of 12 bases. Germline CDR1 reads SGHNT; CDR2 reads YYREEE (reference sequence). DNA for the CDR3: TGTGCCAGCAGCTTGGGATTGGGAGACCCCTACGAGCAGTACTTC. Protein sequence: CASSLGLGDPYEQYF.

The V call is TRBV6-5, the J call TRBJ1-1; 7 bases line up with TRBD1. CDR3 size: 13 residues. Germline V gene lookup returns CDR1 MNHEY and CDR2 SVGAGI. J was trimmed by 4 bases and V by 6 bases; bases with no gene match: 5. The CDR3: CASRPGGSTEAFF. The CDR3 bases are TGTGCCAGCAGGCCAGGGGGGAGCACTGAAGCTTTCTTT.

A few counts support this clone. This chain uses TRBV5-1 with TRBJ2-7; TRBD1 might be the D (6 bases). The V gene lost 2 bases and the J gene lost 5 bases, with 14 bases spanning the gap. The CDR3 consists of 14 residues. Germline values: CDR1 SGHRS, CDR2 YFSETQ. CDR3 sequence reads: CASSFSPDRDEQYF. The DNA for the CDR3 is TGCGCCAGCAGCTTTTCCCCGGACAGAGACGAGCAGTACTTC.

V usage is TRBV7-9 and J usage is TRBJ2-2; perhaps TRBD2 as D (6 bases). The CDR3 spans 15 residues. CDR1 SEHNR and CDR2 FQNEAQ come from the germline V gene (reference sequence). Between the trimmed V and J ends, which lost 4 bases and 5 bases, there was a span of 14 bases. Written as DNA, the CDR3 is TGTGCCAGCAGCTACCGAAGGGAGGTAACCGGGGAGCTGTTTTTT. This codes for CASSYRREVTGELFF.

This clone was detected once. The J gene is TRBJ1-2, the V gene TRBV30, with D possibly TRBD1 on 6 matching bases. Germline assignment: CDR1 GTSNPN and CDR2 SVGIG (reference sequence). The CDR3 extends over 12 amino acids. The V end lost 3 bases, the J end lost 8 bases, and 13 bases lay between the germline ends. The CDR3 here is CAWSPTGSGYTF. CDR3 in DNA: TGTGCCTGGAGCCCTACAGGGAGCGGCTACACCTTC.

The V gene is TRBV5-1, the J gene TRBJ2-7; TRBD1 is a possible D gene (5 bases). The CDR3 contains 13 residues. Trimming removed 4 bases at V and 3 bases at J, with 11 bases between. The germline V gene encodes CDR1 SGHRS and CDR2 YFSETQ. CDR3 in amino acids: CASSLGADYEQYF. As DNA, the CDR3 is TGCGCCAGCAGCCTAGGGGCAGACTACGAGCAGTACTTC. Looking up the rest from reference TRBV5-1 and TRBJ2-7 gives the full variable domain: KAGVTQTPRYLIKTRGQQVTLSCSPISGHRSVSWYQQTPGQGLQFLFEYFSETQRNKGNFPGRFSGRQFSNSRSEMNVSTLELGDSALYLCASSLGADYEQYFGPGTRLTVT.